These 8 T cell receptor beta chains were all obtained from the same sample, sequenced in a study of cytomegalovirus exposure and HLA in healthy donors. Researchers ran the PCR with 60 Vbeta and 13 Jbeta primers. Profiling relied on immunoSEQ multiplex PCR, and the TCRdb table lists in-frame clones only, not all of them. The data contain 35,000 to 40,000 clones, around three fifths of them seen just once; the ten biggest clones take up less than 20%. Sequencing input: PBMCs. The receptors here all came from a middle-aged man in good health and CMV-seropositive.

The chain combines TRBV7-9 with TRBJ2-7; maybe TRBD1 (6 bases). The V end lost 2 bases, the J end lost 2 bases, and 10 bases lay between the germline ends. This CDR3 is built from 14 residues. Germline-derived CDR1 and CDR2 are SEHNR and FQNEAQ (reference sequence). This CDR3 reads CASSLRTETYEQYF. The CDR3 DNA sequence: TGTGCCAGCAGCTTAAGGACAGAGACCTACGAGCAGTACTTC.

The rearrangement joins TRBV5-1 to TRBJ2-5; 9 bases line up with TRBD2. The ends lost 3 bases at V and 4 bases at J; junction bases unmatched: 4. The CDR3 loop spans 14 amino acids. From germline, CDR1 is SGHRS and CDR2 YFSETQ. CDR3 sequence reads: CASSSLAGAETQYF. The DNA of the CDR3 is TGCGCCAGCAGCTCATTAGCGGGGGCAGAGACCCAGTACTTC.

This rearrangement joins TRBV5-5 to TRBJ2-7; possible D gene TRBD1, 6 bases. This CDR3 is built from 12 residues. Between the trimmed V and J ends, which lost 0 bases and 10 bases, there was a span of 11 bases. Germline CDR1 and CDR2: SGHKS and YYEKEE (reference sequence). CDR3 amino acids: CASSLVGGSQYF. CDR3 bases: TGTGCCAGCAGCTTGGTAGGGGGATCACAGTACTTC.

This chain connects TRBV4-1 to TRBJ2-7, with 10 bases identical to TRBD1. Germline CDR1 and CDR2: MGHRA and YSYEKL. CDR3 length equals 15 residues. Losses at the gene ends were 0 bases for V and 6 bases for J; bases not matched to a gene: 5. The CDR3 region is CASSQDGQGESEQYF. DNA of the CDR3: TGCGCCAGCAGCCAAGATGGACAGGGGGAAAGCGAGCAGTACTTC.

This sequence joins TRBV14 and TRBJ2-1, with 8 bases lining up with TRBD2. V lost 3 bases, J lost 2 bases, and 0 bases stayed unmatched. Germline CDR1 and CDR2: SGHDN and FVKESK. The CDR3 is 14 amino acids. CDR3 nucleotide sequence: TGTGCCAGCAGCCAGACTAGCGCCTACAATGAGCAGTTCTTC. It specifies CASSQTSAYNEQFF.

The chain recombines TRBV5-4 with TRBJ2-5; 7 positions match TRBD1. This CDR3 comprises 13 residues. With V trimmed by 4 bases and J by 5 bases, 5 bases remained unmatched. Germline V gene lookup returns CDR1 SGHNT and CDR2 YYREEE (reference sequence). The DNA for the CDR3 is TGTGCCAGCAGCGGGGGACAGATGGAGACCCAGTACTTC. Its protein is CASSGGQMETQYF.

The genes are TRBV7-2 and TRBJ1-5; D gene ambiguous. The CDR3 loop spans 17 amino acids. Germline-derived CDR1 and CDR2 are SGHTA and FQGNSA. Trimming removed 0 bases at V and 1 base at J, with 13 bases between. Here the CDR3 DNA reads TGTGCCAGCAGCTTAGCGTACTCCGCTATCAGCAATCAGCCCCAGCATTTT. This encodes CASSLAYSAISNQPQHF.

The chain combines TRBV11-2 with TRBJ1-1; D not certain. The germline V gene has CDR1 SGHAT and CDR2 FQNNGV. The CDR3 spans 11 residues. The germline V and J ends were trimmed by 1 base and 8 bases, with 5 bases remaining between them. CDR3 sequence reads: CASSLVTEAFF. In DNA form, the CDR3 reads TGTGCCAGCAGCTTAGTCACAGAAGCTTTCTTT.